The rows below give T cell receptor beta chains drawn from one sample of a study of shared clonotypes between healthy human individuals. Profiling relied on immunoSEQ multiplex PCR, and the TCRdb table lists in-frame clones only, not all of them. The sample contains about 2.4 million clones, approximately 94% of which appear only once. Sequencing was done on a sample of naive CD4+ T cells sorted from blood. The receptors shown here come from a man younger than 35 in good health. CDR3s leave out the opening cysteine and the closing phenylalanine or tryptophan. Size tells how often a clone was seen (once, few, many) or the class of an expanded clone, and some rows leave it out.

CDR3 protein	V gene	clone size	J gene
ASNGNTGELF	TRBV6-5	once	TRBJ2-2
ASSWGTNVYEQY	TRBV6-6	once	TRBJ2-7
ASRPIRGGTTYEQY	TRBV11-2	once	TRBJ2-7
ASSLEGGGLAYEQY	TRBV5-4	NA	TRBJ2-7
ASSLIAGSSYEQY	TRBV11-2	once	TRBJ2-7
ASSSSGTTNEKLF	TRBV11-2	NA	TRBJ1-4
ATLERGRTEAF	TRBV19	NA	TRBJ1-1
ASSVGQNYEQY	TRBV9	NA	TRBJ2-7
ASSLTSPNTIY	TRBV7-2	NA	TRBJ1-3
ASGESGRGTDTQY	TRBV5-4	NA	TRBJ2-3
ASGLVPLTGSAF	TRBV12-5	NA	TRBJ1-1
ASSEGQVGTDTQY	TRBV10-1	NA	TRBJ2-3
ASSYDSGTPEQY	TRBV6-6	NA	TRBJ2-7
ATLVGQGASGELF	TRBV10-3	NA	TRBJ2-2
ASSQGSIAKNIQY	TRBV5-1	NA	TRBJ2-4
ASRTPIDDSPLH	TRBV2	NA	TRBJ1-6
ASRLTGGGTGELF	TRBV2	NA	TRBJ2-2
ASSKGPSSFADTQY	TRBV21-1	few	TRBJ2-3
ASSPSQQETQY	TRBV18	NA	TRBJ2-5
AWKGEPTQY	TRBV30	NA	TRBJ2-5
ASSIEGGAQPQH	TRBV19	once	TRBJ1-5
ASSLVVADEQF	TRBV11-3	NA	TRBJ2-1
ATQTPGTGANVLT	TRBV6-6	NA	TRBJ2-6
ASSLTEMRSYT	TRBV5-1	once	TRBJ1-2
ASSLANIDRGRDQPQH	TRBV5-1	NA	TRBJ1-5
ASSSKTGELF	TRBV7-2	NA	TRBJ2-2
ASTLGLNYGYT	TRBV6-5	NA	TRBJ1-2
ASSVNGAGLETQY	TRBV2	NA	TRBJ2-5
ASSFYRGPNTEAF	TRBV5-1	NA	TRBJ1-1
ASSLLPTSGAYEQY	TRBV5-1	NA	TRBJ2-7
ASSLETGKSSYNSPLH	TRBV7-7	few	TRBJ1-6
ATSIRQGDLAKNIQY	TRBV15	NA	TRBJ2-4
ARSLARTGRLDGYT	TRBV5-3	NA	TRBJ1-2
ASGGHQETQY	TRBV6-5	NA	TRBJ2-5
ASSLKGTRNYGYT	TRBV27	NA	TRBJ1-2
ASSFTWSQPQH	TRBV5-8	NA	TRBJ1-5
AIQGLDYGYT	TRBV10-3	NA	TRBJ1-2
AISEWPLGNEQF	TRBV10-3	NA	TRBJ2-1
ASSSDRNTGELF	TRBV6-6	NA	TRBJ2-2
ASSIGGGFTDTQY	TRBV19	NA	TRBJ2-3
ASAEGGGAETQY	TRBV9	NA	TRBJ2-5
ASSYSGLSRTDTQY	TRBV6-5	NA	TRBJ2-3
AWSVASRAPYNSPLH	TRBV30	NA	TRBJ1-6
ASSSPPGQPNEKLF	TRBV28	NA	TRBJ1-4
ASSLNGDTIY	TRBV11-3	NA	TRBJ1-3
ASSPSDKQPQH	TRBV27	NA	TRBJ1-5
ASSQDQLAGERHEQF	TRBV4-1	NA	TRBJ2-1
ASSKALEPNLLAKNIQY	TRBV21-1	NA	TRBJ2-4
ATSRDSWDRSSYEQY	TRBV15	NA	TRBJ2-7
AAANRPSEQY	TRBV5-4	NA	TRBJ2-7
ASSLGAGVVNTQY	TRBV5-1	NA	TRBJ2-3
ASSPDRSYEQY	TRBV9	NA	TRBJ2-7
SVSSGVGNEQF	TRBV29-1	NA	TRBJ2-1
ASSLSIAGGLNEQF	TRBV7-6	NA	TRBJ2-1